The clone carrying this T cell receptor (beta chain) occurred a few times. Its antigen is unidentified. At one end the junction does not follow the germline gene, possibly because of a read error. This sample stems from a study of CD8+ T cells in alopecia areata. Study in general: Each of the treated patients was given oral tofacitinib, 5 to 10 mg twice daily, for moderate-to-severe alopecia areata.

RNA was extracted and reverse transcribed into cDNA as the sequencing template. Profiling relied on immunoSEQ multiplex PCR, and the TCRdb table lists in-frame clones only, not all of them. The sample consists of roughly 150,000 clones, roughly 61% of them appearing once. General study findings and limits: An increase in clonality over normal scalp was evident in lesional scalp, especially alopecia totalis/universalis.

The CDR3 length is 13 residues. In germline, CDR1 is ENHRY, CDR2 SYGVKD. Lesional scalp punch biopsies and peripheral blood were collected from alopecia areata patients. The sequence derives from a human donor with alopecia areata. The rearrangement joins TRBV10-3 to TRBJ1-4; no clear D gene. The sequencing used CD4+ T cells sorted from blood, collected at week 0. CDR3 DNA: TGTGCCATCAGTGGAACCGGTTCGGAGGGCGCCCTTTTT. Translated: CAISGTGSEGALF.